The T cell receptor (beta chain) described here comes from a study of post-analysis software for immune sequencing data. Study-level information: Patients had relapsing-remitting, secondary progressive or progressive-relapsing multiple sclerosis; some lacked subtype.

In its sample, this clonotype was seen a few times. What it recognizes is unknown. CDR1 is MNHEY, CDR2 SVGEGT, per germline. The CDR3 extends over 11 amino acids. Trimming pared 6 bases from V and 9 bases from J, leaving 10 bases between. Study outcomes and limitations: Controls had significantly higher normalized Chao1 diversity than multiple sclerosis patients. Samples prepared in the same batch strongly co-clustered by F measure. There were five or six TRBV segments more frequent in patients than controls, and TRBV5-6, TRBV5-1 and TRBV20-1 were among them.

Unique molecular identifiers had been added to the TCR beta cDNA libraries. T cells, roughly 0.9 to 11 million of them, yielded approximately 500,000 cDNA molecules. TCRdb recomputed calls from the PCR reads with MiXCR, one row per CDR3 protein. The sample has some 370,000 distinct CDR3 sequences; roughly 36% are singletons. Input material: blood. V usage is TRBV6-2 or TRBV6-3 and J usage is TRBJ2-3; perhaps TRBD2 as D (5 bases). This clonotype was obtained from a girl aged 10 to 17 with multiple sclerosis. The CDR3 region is CASSPPGTQYF. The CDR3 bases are TGTGCCAGCAGCCCCCCGGGGACGCAGTATTTT.